One and the same sample provided the 12 T cell receptor beta chains below, sequenced in a study of PD-L1 blockade in urothelial cancer. The assay was immunoSEQ multiplex PCR, and TCRdb's table has in-frame clones only and misses some. The table records fewer than 35,000 clones, around 86% of them present only once. This material consisted of PBMCs, taken around atezolizumab (anti-PD-L1) treatment. The receptor set was obtained from a man aged 45-65 years with urothelial cancer.

V gene TRBV5-1 combines with J gene TRBJ2-1; 10 bases are shared with TRBD1. From germline, CDR1 is SGHRS and CDR2 YFSETQ. The CDR3 runs 14 residues. J was trimmed by 6 bases and V by 4 bases; bases with no gene match: 4. DNA for the CDR3: TGCGCCAGCAGCATACGGACAGGGGGCAATGAGCAGTTCTTC. This gives the protein CASSIRTGGNEQFF.

The gene calls are TRBV25-1 and TRBJ2-5, with 8 bases aligning to TRBD1. The junction had 5 bases not matched to a gene; V was cut back by 3 bases and J by 5 bases. CDR3 length: 14 amino acids. Germline CDR1 MGHDK, CDR2 SYGVNS. The CDR3 nucleotides read TGTGCCAGCAGTGAGCCAGGGGGCCAGGAGACCCAGTACTTC. Translated, it gives CASSEPGGQETQYF.

This CDR3 reads CASSQIPSDYGYTF. In DNA form, the CDR3 reads TGCGCCAGCAGCCAAATTCCCAGTGACTATGGCTACACCTTC. V is TRBV5-1 and J is TRBJ1-2, with D unclear. V lost 4 bases to trimming and J lost 3 bases, with 13 bases between them. This CDR3 region has 14 residues. The germline CDR1 and CDR2 sequences are SGHRS and YFSETQ.

The chain has TRBV21-1 and TRBJ2-6; the D segment call TRBD1 is taken from the table without a DNA check. TRBV21-1 is marked as a pseudogene. This CDR3 contains 21 residues. The CDR3 coding sequence is TGTGCCAGCAGCAAAGGGGTCGTTTGTACAGGTCGTAACTCTGGGGCCAACGTCCTGACTTTC. It is translated as CASSKGVVCTGRNSGANVLTF.

This clone was found once. The gene calls are TRBV5-6 and TRBJ2-1; TRBD2 matches at 9 bases. The V and J ends lost 0 bases and 7 bases, in that order; junction bases with no gene match: 11. CDR1 is SGHDT and CDR2 is YYEEEE in the germline V gene. The CDR3 has 17 amino acids. The CDR3 loop is CASSLVGAGGRLNEQFF. The CDR3 DNA reads TGTGCCAGCAGCTTGGTTGGGGCGGGGGGGCGCCTTAATGAGCAGTTCTTC.

The rearrangement links TRBV6-5 to TRBJ1-1, with TRBD1 matching over 7 bases. The CDR3 covers 14 residues. Trimming cost V 2 bases and J 5 bases; bases outside gene matches: 5. Germline V gene data show CDR1 as MNHEY and CDR2 as SVGAGI. The CDR3 nucleotides read TGTGCCAGCAGTTACGAGGGGGCAGGGACTGAAGCTTTCTTT. It yields the protein CASSYEGAGTEAFF.

J is TRBJ2-3 and V is TRBV7-8; D is possibly TRBD2 (6 bases). CDR3 length equals 20 residues. The germline V gene encodes CDR1 SGHVS and CDR2 FQNEAQ. V was cut by 2 bases and J by 1 base, with 25 bases left in between. Written as DNA, the CDR3 is TGTGCCAGCAGCTTACCCCTAACTAGCTGGTTGGGGCGTGGCACAGATACGCAGTATTTT. Translation: CASSLPLTSWLGRGTDTQYF.

This clone appeared once. The CDR3 sequence: CAVGWATRGIQYF. For the CDR3, the DNA is TGTGCCGTCGGCTGGGCCACGCGTGGCATTCAGTACTTC. The V and J genes are TRBV27 and TRBJ2-4; D gene ambiguous. CDR1 and CDR2 (germline): MNHEY, SMNVEV (reference sequence). V shed 11 bases and J shed 9 bases, with 20 bases lying between them. The CDR3 runs 13 residues.

The chain has TRBV6-5 and TRBJ2-7; 9 nucleotides agree with TRBD2. Trimming cost V 6 bases and J 4 bases; bases outside gene matches: 10. The CDR3 runs to 15 residues. Germline lookup yields CDR1 MNHEY and CDR2 SVGAGI. CDR3 protein: CASSPRVAGAYEQYF. DNA for the CDR3: TGTGCCAGCAGCCCCCGGGTAGCGGGAGCGTACGAGCAGTACTTC.

The genes are TRBV18 and TRBJ2-5, with D unresolved. The germline V and J ends were trimmed by 3 bases and 2 bases, with 4 bases remaining between them. Per germline, CDR1 KGHSH and CDR2 LQKENI. This CDR3 comprises 12 residues. CDR3 residues: CASSPQQETQYF. CDR3 nucleotide sequence: TGTGCCAGCTCACCCCAACAAGAGACCCAGTACTTC.

The chain links TRBV27 to TRBJ1-1; TRBD1 is a possible D gene (5 bases). Trimming shortened V by 6 bases and J by 4 bases, and 12 bases separated the two germline ends. This CDR3 has 13 amino acids. Germline V lookup: CDR1 MNHEY, CDR2 SMNVEV (reference sequence). The CDR3 loop reads CASRAWGGTEAFF. DNA for the CDR3: TGTGCCAGCAGGGCCTGGGGGGGCACTGAAGCTTTCTTT.

The chain employs TRBV30 and TRBJ2-3; tentatively, D is TRBD2 (5 bases). Trimming removed 5 bases from V and 2 bases from J, with 11 bases in between. CDR1 and CDR2 from the germline V gene are GTSNPN and SVGIG (reference sequence). The CDR3 loop spans 13 amino acids. The CDR3 is CAWGGSNTDTQYF. The CDR3 bases are TGTGCCTGGGGCGGGTCCAACACAGATACGCAGTATTTT. The full variable domain, in which reference TRBV30 and TRBJ2-3 provide the parts outside the CDR3, is SQTIHQWPATLVQPVGSPLSLECTVEGTSNPNLYWYRQAAGRGLQLLFYSVGIGQISSEVPQNLSASRPQDRQFILSSKKLLLSDSGFYLCAWGGSNTDTQYFGPGTRLTVL.